This passage covers 30 T cell receptor beta chains from one sample sequenced in a study of T-cell memory formation after mild COVID-19. Via MiXCR, TCRdb re-called the 5' RACE reads, giving one row per CDR3 protein. Of around 390,000 distinct CDR3 sequences in the sample, about 17% are singletons; the top ten hold under 25%. Sequencing used PBMCs or a T cell subset sorted from them (not recorded which). These receptors were taken from a man in his late teens or twenties who had mild COVID-19 (a few samples of this study predate the infection). Cell type and time point are not known.

The table lists this clonotype with a few counts. The chain has TRBV2 and TRBJ2-3, with 10 bases lining up with TRBD1. CDR3 size: 17 residues. With 3 bases clipped from V and 2 bases from J, the junction kept 8 bases outside the gene matches. Germline V gene lookup returns CDR1 SNHLY and CDR2 FYNNEI. This CDR3 reads CASSDWDRGKDTDTQYF. The CDR3 coding sequence is TGTGCCAGCAGTGATTGGGACAGGGGAAAGGACACAGATACGCAGTATTTT.

This clonotype was seen many times. This rearrangement joins TRBV5-1 to TRBJ2-2; TRBD1 matches at 7 bases. The germline CDR1 and CDR2 sequences are SGHRS and YFSETQ. The V segment lost 4 bases and the J segment 4 bases; nucleotides outside the gene matches: 4. The CDR3 is made up of 14 amino acids. DNA for the CDR3: TGCGCCAGCAGCACCGGGACAGTCACCGGGGAGCTGTTTTTT. Protein: CASSTGTVTGELFF.

The CDR3 region has the DNA TGCAGCCTCCTCCCAGGGGCACGGAAAGCTTTCTTT. It is translated as CSLLPGARKAFF. The genes are TRBV29-1 and TRBJ1-1, with D possibly matching TRBD1 (6 bases). The CDR3 spans 12 residues. In germline, CDR1 is SQVTM, CDR2 ANQGSEA. V was clipped by 8 bases and J by 9 bases, with 19 bases between them.

The chain is built from TRBV6-5 and TRBJ2-5, with D perhaps matching TRBD1 or TRBD2 (5 bases each). Per the germline V gene, CDR1 is MNHEY and CDR2 is SVGAGI. The length of the CDR3 is 14 residues. V was trimmed by 0 bases and J by 5 bases, leaving 10 bases between them. CDR3 amino acids: CASSYSGARETQYF. The CDR3 region has the DNA TGTGCCAGCAGTTACTCCGGGGCGCGGGAGACCCAGTACTTC.

This clonotype was picked up a small number of times. The gene calls are TRBV15 and TRBJ1-4; 7 bases line up with TRBD1. From germline, CDR1 is LNHNV and CDR2 YYDKDF (reference sequence). There are 15 residues in the CDR3. The V gene end was trimmed by 5 bases and the J gene end by 8 bases; junction bases not matched to a gene: 11. For the CDR3, the DNA is TGTGCCACCAGCCGAACAGGGGCGAGCGGAGAAAAACTGTTTTTT. Amino acids: CATSRTGASGEKLFF.

The rearrangement joins TRBV13 to TRBJ2-5; 12 nucleotides align to TRBD2. The V segment lost 3 bases and the J segment 4 bases; nucleotides outside the gene matches: 6. Germline V gives CDR1 PRHDT, CDR2 FYEKMQ (reference sequence). The CDR3 has 16 residues. The CDR3 region has the DNA TGTGCCAGCAGCTTCGGACTAGCGGGGTTCGGAGAGACCCAGTACTTC. Translated, it gives CASSFGLAGFGETQYF.

This chain connects TRBV12-3 or TRBV12-4 to TRBJ2-5; D is ambiguous. Trimming left V 3 bases short and J 0 bases short, with 11 bases between. The CDR3 extends over 15 amino acids. The CDR3 nucleotides read TGTGCCAGCAGTTTGACCCCCCGGGACCAAGAGACCCAGTACTTC. The encoded protein is CASSLTPRDQETQYF.

This clonotype was detected a few times. The chain links TRBV6-2 or TRBV6-3 to TRBJ1-1, with TRBD1 matching 8 bases. The V gene's germline CDR1 is MNHEY and CDR2 SVGEGT. This CDR3 has 12 amino acids. Trimming took 5 bases from V and 10 from J; bases not matched to a gene: 6. The CDR3 sequence: CASSETDRVAFF. The CDR3 DNA sequence: TGTGCCAGCAGTGAGACGGACAGGGTAGCTTTCTTT.

A few counts support this clonotype. The V call is TRBV2, the J call TRBJ2-2, with 9 bases that match TRBD2. This CDR3 is built from 16 residues. Germline V CDR1 and CDR2: SNHLY, FYNNEI. After removal of 7 bases from V and 1 base from J, the junction contained 7 bases not matched to a gene. The CDR3 loop reads CASILRLAVNTGELFF. Written as DNA, the CDR3 is TGTGCCAGCATCCTCCGACTAGCGGTGAACACCGGGGAGCTGTTTTTT.

This clonotype was observed a few times. The chain employs TRBV18 and TRBJ1-3, with TRBD1 matching 8 bases. Trimming removed 2 bases from V and 3 bases from J; junction bases left unmatched: 3. Per the germline V gene, CDR1 is KGHSH and CDR2 is LQKENI. The CDR3 sequence is 15 residues long. Here the CDR3 reads CASSPLGTGGNTIYF. In DNA form, the CDR3 reads TGTGCCAGCTCACCATTAGGGACAGGTGGAAACACCATATATTTT.

The CDR3 reads CASSKEADTQYF. As DNA, the CDR3 is TGTGCCAGCAGCAAAGAAGCAGATACGCAGTATTTT. The rearrangement uses TRBV6-2 or TRBV6-3 and TRBJ2-3; D is unresolved. V lost 6 bases and J 4 bases, leaving 8 bases between the germline ends. The CDR3 extends over 12 amino acids. The germline CDR1 and CDR2 sequences are MNHEY and SVGEGT.

The J gene is TRBJ2-1, the V gene TRBV5-1, with 8 bases matching TRBD2. In germline, CDR1 is SGHRS, CDR2 YFSETQ. J lost 7 bases, V lost 3 bases, and 15 bases had no gene match. The CDR3 spans 17 residues. CDR3 in amino acids: CASSSGVLVAGKNEQFF. Written as DNA, the CDR3 is TGCGCCAGCAGCTCCGGGGTATTGGTAGCGGGGAAAAATGAGCAGTTCTTC.

This clonotype was counted a single time. This chain joins TRBV6-2 or TRBV6-3 and TRBJ2-7; D unclear. The V gene lost 2 bases and the J gene lost 5 bases, with 10 bases spanning the gap. Germline V gives CDR1 MNHEY, CDR2 SVGEGT. The CDR3 loop spans 13 amino acids. For the CDR3, the DNA is TGTGCCAGCAGTTACGCATCGGTCCACGAGCAGTACGTC. Translating gives CASSYASVHEQYV.

This clonotype was seen a few times. The gene calls are TRBV19 and TRBJ2-6; D is unclear. Per germline, CDR1 LNHDA and CDR2 SQIVND (reference sequence). The V gene lost 11 bases and the J gene lost 0 bases, with 14 bases spanning the gap. This CDR3 is built from 15 residues. This CDR3 is CAPVLGISGANVLTF. CDR3 coding DNA: TGTGCCCCAGTGCTGGGTATCTCTGGGGCCAACGTCCTGACTTTC. Variable domain in full (rest from reference TRBV19 and TRBJ2-6): DGGITQSPKYLFRKEGQNVTLSCEQNLNHDAMYWYRQDPGQGLRLIYYSQIVNDFQKGDIAEGYSVSREKKESFPLTVTSAQKNPTAFYLCAPVLGISGANVLTFGAGSRLTVL.

This clonotype has more than one count but fewer than ten. For the CDR3, the DNA is TGTGCCAGCAGCTTCGGCAGTCCCGCGCTCAAAAACATTCAGTACTTC. Its protein product is CASSFGSPALKNIQYF. The gene calls are TRBV7-9 and TRBJ2-4; D is ambiguous. The V end was cut by 3 bases, the J end by 3 bases, with 15 bases between. In germline, CDR1 is SEHNR, CDR2 FQNEAQ (reference sequence). The CDR3 contains 16 residues.

This clonotype occurred a few times. This sequence joins TRBV2 and TRBJ2-5; maybe TRBD1 (6 bases). The CDR3 has 15 residues. Trimming took 2 bases from V and 4 from J, leaving 14 bases between them. Germline values: CDR1 SNHLY, CDR2 FYNNEI. The CDR3 sequence: CASSELAGTSETQYF. The CDR3 coding sequence is TGTGCCAGCAGTGAACTCGCTGGGACATCAGAGACCCAGTACTTC.

The rearrangement uses TRBV4-1 and TRBJ1-2; unclear D gene. The CDR3 is made up of 16 amino acids. Germline CDR1 is MGHRA and CDR2 is YSYEKL. V shed 0 bases and J shed 4 bases, with 15 bases lying between them. In DNA form, the CDR3 reads TGCGCCAGCAGCCAAGATCGGCAGAGGGAGGGCTATGGCTACACCTTC. It yields the protein CASSQDRQREGYGYTF.

The sample holds many counts of this clonotype. The rearrangement uses TRBV5-1 and TRBJ2-7; TRBD1 matches at 8 bases. CDR1 and CDR2 (germline): SGHRS, YFSETQ. The CDR3 spans 13 residues. With 4 bases clipped from V and 4 bases from J, the junction kept 4 bases outside the gene matches. The CDR3 nucleotides are TGCGCCAGCAGCCCCGACAGGGGATACGAGCAGTACGTC. It yields the protein CASSPDRGYEQYV.

The chain has TRBV5-1 and TRBJ1-1; 7 bases are shared with TRBD1. V lost 8 bases, J lost 7 bases, and 8 bases stayed unmatched. CDR3 length: 12 residues. Germline lookup yields CDR1 SGHRS and CDR2 YFSETQ. The CDR3 nucleotides read TGCGCCAGTTGGGAAGGGGGCGATGAAGCTTTCTTT. This encodes CASWEGGDEAFF.

This clonotype was seen more than once but under ten times. The chain couples TRBV9 to TRBJ2-3, with TRBD1 matching 7 bases. The CDR3 spans 16 residues. Germline CDR1 reads SGDLS; CDR2 reads YYNGEE. Germline trimming cut 3 bases from V and 2 bases from J; bases unmatched to any gene: 9. This chain's CDR3 is CASSDPDRVATDTQYF. CDR3 DNA: TGTGCCAGCAGCGACCCTGACAGGGTGGCCACAGATACGCAGTATTTT.

In this sample, this clonotype turned up many times. The chain links TRBV29-1 to TRBJ2-3; D possibly matches TRBD1 or TRBD2 (5 bases each). Trimming took 4 bases from V and 0 from J, leaving 11 bases between them. The CDR3 totals 14 residues. The V gene's germline CDR1 is SQVTM and CDR2 ANQGSEA. This CDR3 is CSVVGWGSTDTQYF. The CDR3 nucleotides read TGCAGCGTTGTAGGGTGGGGGAGCACAGATACGCAGTATTTT.

The V gene is TRBV12-5, the J gene TRBJ2-7; D is ambiguous. Per germline, CDR1 LGHNT and CDR2 FRNRAP. Trimming removed 0 bases from V and 5 bases from J, with 11 bases in between. CDR3 length equals 14 residues. CDR3 coding DNA: TGTGCTAGTGGTTTGGTTACTGGTGTGGACGAGCAGTACTTC. It is translated as CASGLVTGVDEQYF.

This clonotype was detected ten times or more. The V gene is TRBV6-1, the J gene TRBJ1-2; tentative D call: TRBD1 (6 bases). In germline, CDR1 is MNHNS, CDR2 SASEGT. V lost 3 bases and J lost 3, with 11 bases in between. The CDR3 consists of 14 residues. The CDR3 coding sequence is TGTGCCAGCAGTGACAGGGGAAACGACTATGGCTACACCTTC. This encodes CASSDRGNDYGYTF.

This clonotype has more than one count but fewer than ten. The V call is TRBV6-5, the J call TRBJ2-3, with D perhaps TRBD1 (5 bases). Trimming left V 5 bases short and J 2 bases short, with 20 bases between. The CDR3 length is 17 residues. CDR1 and CDR2 (germline): MNHEY, SVGAGI. The CDR3 loop reads CASSLGITGLSTDTQYF. The CDR3 DNA sequence: TGTGCCAGCAGTCTTGGGATAACAGGCCTTTCCACAGATACGCAGTATTTT.

The V call is TRBV9, the J call TRBJ2-2, with D maybe TRBD2 (6 bases). The CDR3 is 18 amino acids. Germline CDR1 SGDLS, CDR2 YYNGEE. The V end lost 3 bases, the J end lost 5 bases, and 23 bases lay between the germline ends. CDR3 residues: CASSDRGGGISRTGELFF. Written as DNA, the CDR3 is TGTGCCAGCAGCGATCGGGGAGGAGGGATTTCGAGGACCGGGGAGCTGTTTTTT.

The gene calls are TRBV30 and TRBJ1-4; D possibly corresponds to TRBD1 (5 bases). Per the germline V gene, CDR1 is GTSNPN and CDR2 is SVGIG (reference sequence). The CDR3 loop spans 15 amino acids. The ends were cut back, 3 bases at V and 10 bases at J, with 21 bases in the middle. The CDR3 DNA reads TGTGCCTGGAGCGACACCGGGGCCCTCGGTGGAAAACTGTTTTTT. It specifies CAWSDTGALGGKLFF.

The chain uses TRBV2 and TRBJ2-1; D unclear. V lost 6 bases and J lost 8, with 14 bases in between. CDR1 and CDR2 from the germline V gene are SNHLY and FYNNEI. The CDR3 sequence is 13 residues long. CDR3 DNA: TGTGCCAGCAGGAACGGGTTTTCGGATGAGCAGTTCTTC. Translation gives CASRNGFSDEQFF. The whole variable domain, filled in from reference TRBV2 and TRBJ2-1, reads EPEVTQTPSHQVTQMGQEVILRCVPISNHLYFYWYRQILGQKVEFLVSFYNNEISEKSEIFDDQFSVERPDGSNFTLKIRSTKLEDSAMYFCASRNGFSDEQFFGPGTRLTVL.

In this sample, this clonotype turned up many times. The chain couples TRBV5-1 to TRBJ2-1; D gene unclear. The CDR3 runs 14 residues. Per germline, CDR1 SGHRS and CDR2 YFSETQ. V was clipped by 5 bases and J by 6 bases, with 15 bases between them. DNA of the CDR3: TGCGCCAGCAGTCCAGATCCCTGGACCAATGAGCAGTTCTTC. It yields the protein CASSPDPWTNEQFF.

The chain has TRBV7-3 and TRBJ2-1; 9 positions agree with TRBD2. This CDR3 has 13 amino acids. Germline V lookup: CDR1 SGHTA, CDR2 FQGTGA. After removal of 5 bases from V and 10 bases from J, the junction contained 6 bases not matched to a gene. The CDR3 sequence: CASSMGLATEQFF. In DNA form, the CDR3 reads TGTGCCAGCAGCATGGGACTAGCTACGGAGCAGTTCTTC.

This clonotype was seen many times. V gene TRBV29-1 combines with J gene TRBJ2-7; a weak D match, TRBD2 (6 bases). Germline-derived CDR1 and CDR2 are SQVTM and ANQGSEA. This CDR3 is 14 amino acids long. V was trimmed by 4 bases and J by 0 bases, leaving 13 bases between them. CDR3 sequence (DNA): TGCAGCGTTGGGAACGGGGGTCACTCCTACGAGCAGTACTTC. Encoded protein: CSVGNGGHSYEQYF.